The entry below gives a single TCR beta chain sequence along with its context. The data derive from a study of blood T cell repertoires in COVID-19. In the study overall: Donors in the United States, Italy and Spain gave samples during acute or convalescent COVID-19. The analysed material was cDNA or gDNA that came from T cells, B-cell-depleted T cells, or PBMCs.

Patients in Seattle were enrolled during active infection, then followed longitudinally. Germline loops: CDR1 LGHNA, CDR2 YNFKEQ. The V and J ends lost 4 bases and 5 bases respectively, with 12 bases between them. The CDR3 runs to 14 residues. Authors' data handling: Estimation of nucleated cell counts was performed using reference gene primer amplification. TCRdb's table, derived via immunoSEQ multiplex PCR, lists solely in-frame clones and lacks some. The V and J calls and the clone size are those of that table, but D and trimming were determined from the DNA. The sample has 250,000 or so clones, 90% seen once.

Sequencing was done on a sample of peripheral blood. The chain links TRBV4-2 to TRBJ2-1; perhaps TRBD1 as D (6 bases). The sequence was obtained from a woman aged 60-75 years with COVID-19, enrolled during active disease. The CDR3 DNA is TGTGCCAGCAGCCCAAGAACAGGGCACAATGAGCAGTTCTTC. Its translation is CASSPRTGHNEQFF.